Included here is one T cell receptor (beta chain) sequence, with context. Its antigen is as yet unknown. The CDR3 consists of 17 residues. Germline loops: CDR1 SGHRS, CDR2 YFSETQ. V trimming: 0 bases; J trimming: 2 bases; junction bases outside the gene matches: 7. Genomic DNA for unsorted samples, which was extracted with the QIAamp DNA Blood Mini kit, came from 81 million or so PBMCs. It was 300 ng DNA, 28,000 or so T cell genomes, that went into each replicate PCR of unsorted PBMC. Clones were sequenced by immunoSEQ multiplex PCR, and TCRdb holds only the in-frame ones, with some missing. Among nearly 500,000 clones listed, less than 80% were seen once. The sample originates from a study of shared clonotypes between healthy human individuals. Study-level information: Donor composition was a couple of women and three men, aged 18 to 49. Broader study findings: Sequencing depth was predicted to influence how clonotypes are shared among donors.

The sample comprised PBMCs. The TCR was taken from a woman aged 40 to 50 in good health. Some clones in this sample may be carry-over from other donors' samples. J is TRBJ1-5 and V is TRBV5-1, with 8 bases that match TRBD1. The DNA of the CDR3 is TGCGCCAGCAGCTTGGCAGGGGGCGGAGGGGGCAATCAGCCCCAGCATTTT. It codes for CASSLAGGGGGNQPQHF. Complete variable domain (other parts from reference TRBV5-1 and TRBJ1-5): KAGVTQTPRYLIKTRGQQVTLSCSPISGHRSVSWYQQTPGQGLQFLFEYFSETQRNKGNFPGRFSGRQFSNSRSEMNVSTLELGDSALYLCASSLAGGGGGNQPQHFGDGTRLSIL.